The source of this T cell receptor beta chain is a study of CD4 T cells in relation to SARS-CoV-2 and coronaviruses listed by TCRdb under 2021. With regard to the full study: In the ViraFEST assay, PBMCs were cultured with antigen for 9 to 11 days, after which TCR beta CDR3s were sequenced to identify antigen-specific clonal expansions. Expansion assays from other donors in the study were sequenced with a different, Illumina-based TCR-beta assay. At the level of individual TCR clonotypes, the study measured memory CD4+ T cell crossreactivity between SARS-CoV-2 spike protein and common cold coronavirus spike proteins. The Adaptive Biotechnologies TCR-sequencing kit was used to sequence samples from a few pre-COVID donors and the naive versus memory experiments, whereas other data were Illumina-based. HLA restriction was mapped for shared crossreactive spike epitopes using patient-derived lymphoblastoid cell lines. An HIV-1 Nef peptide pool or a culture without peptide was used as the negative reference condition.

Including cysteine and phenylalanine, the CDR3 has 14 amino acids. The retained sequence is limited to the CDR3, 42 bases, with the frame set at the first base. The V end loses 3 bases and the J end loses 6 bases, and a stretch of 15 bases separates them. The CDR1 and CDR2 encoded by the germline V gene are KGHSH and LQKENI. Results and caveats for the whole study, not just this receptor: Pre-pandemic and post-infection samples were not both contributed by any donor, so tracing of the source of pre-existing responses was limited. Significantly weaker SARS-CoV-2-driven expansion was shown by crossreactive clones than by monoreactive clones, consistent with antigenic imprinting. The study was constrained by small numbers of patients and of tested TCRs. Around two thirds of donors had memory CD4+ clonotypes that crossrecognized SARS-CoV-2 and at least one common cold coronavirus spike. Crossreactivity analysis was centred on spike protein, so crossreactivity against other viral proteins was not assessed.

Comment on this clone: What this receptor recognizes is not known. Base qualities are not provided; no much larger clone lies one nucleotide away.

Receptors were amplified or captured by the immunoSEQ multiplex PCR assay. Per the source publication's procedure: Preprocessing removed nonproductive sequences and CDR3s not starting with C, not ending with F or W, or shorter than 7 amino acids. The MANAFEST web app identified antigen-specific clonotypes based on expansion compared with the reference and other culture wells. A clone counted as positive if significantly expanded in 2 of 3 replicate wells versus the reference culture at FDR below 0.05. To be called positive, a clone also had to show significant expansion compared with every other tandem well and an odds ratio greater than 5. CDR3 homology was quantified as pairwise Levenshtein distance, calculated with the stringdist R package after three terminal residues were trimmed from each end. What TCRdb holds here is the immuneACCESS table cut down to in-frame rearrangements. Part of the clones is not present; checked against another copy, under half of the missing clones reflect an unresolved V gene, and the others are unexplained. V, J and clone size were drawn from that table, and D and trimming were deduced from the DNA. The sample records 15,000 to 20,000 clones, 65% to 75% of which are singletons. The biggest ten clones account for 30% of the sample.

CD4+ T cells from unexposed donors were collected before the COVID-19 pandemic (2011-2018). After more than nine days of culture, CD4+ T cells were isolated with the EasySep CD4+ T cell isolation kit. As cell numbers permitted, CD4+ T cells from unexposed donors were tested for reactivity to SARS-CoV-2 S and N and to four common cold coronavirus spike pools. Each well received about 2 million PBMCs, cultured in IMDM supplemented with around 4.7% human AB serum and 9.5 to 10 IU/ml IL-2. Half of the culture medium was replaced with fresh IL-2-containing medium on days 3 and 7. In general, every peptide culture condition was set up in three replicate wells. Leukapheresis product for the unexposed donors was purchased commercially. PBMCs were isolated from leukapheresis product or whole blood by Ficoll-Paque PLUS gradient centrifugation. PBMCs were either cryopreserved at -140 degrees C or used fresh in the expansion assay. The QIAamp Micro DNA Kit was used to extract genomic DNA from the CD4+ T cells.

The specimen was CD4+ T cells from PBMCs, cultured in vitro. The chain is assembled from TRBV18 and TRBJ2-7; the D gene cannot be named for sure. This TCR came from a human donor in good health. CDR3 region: CASSPPGSSLEQYF. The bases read TGTGCCAGCTCACCCCCGGGCTCGTCTCTCGAGCAGTACTTC.